This is a list of T cell receptor beta chains from one sample in a study of cytomegalovirus exposure and HLA in healthy donors. Repertoires were generated with immunoSEQ multiplex PCR, while TCRdb's copy carries only in-frame clones and drops some. The sample holds some 110,000 clones, roughly 88% seen once. The specimen was PBMCs. The receptors stem from a man between 18 and 35 years old in good health and CMV-seronegative. The CDR3 runs from the conserved cysteine through the conserved F or W. A D gene is named only where the DNA matches it firmly. Expanded clones get a size class; other rows say once, few or many, or leave the size out.

D gene	V gene	CDR3 length	J gene	clone size	CDR3 DNA	CDR3 protein
.	TRBV6-5	13	TRBJ1-5	.	TGTGCTACGGAGGGGCAGAGCAATCAGCCCCAGCATTTT	CATEGQSNQPQHF
TRBD2	TRBV25-1	15	TRBJ2-1	.	TGTGCCAGCACCGGAGGGACTAGCTCCTACAATGAGCAGTTCTTC	CASTGGTSSYNEQFF
.	TRBV6-6	16	TRBJ2-5	.	TGTGCCAGCAGTTACGCGATTCAGGGGATTCAAGAGACCCAGTACTTC	CASSYAIQGIQETQYF
TRBD2	TRBV29-1	17	TRBJ2-7	.	TGCAGCGTTGAAAGGCTAGCGGGGGGTGGATCCTCCTACGAGCAGTACTTC	CSVERLAGGGSSYEQYF
.	TRBV28	13	TRBJ2-7	.	TGTGCCAGCAGATTGACAGGCCCCTACGAGCAGTACTTC	CASRLTGPYEQYF
TRBD1	TRBV28	18	TRBJ2-7	.	TGTGCCAGCAGACGTGGAAGAGGGACCGGGACAGAAGGGTACGAGCAGTACTTC	CASRRGRGTGTEGYEQYF
.	TRBV10-1	15	TRBJ1-1	.	TGCGCCAGCAGTGACCAGGGACTTATGAACACTGAAGCTTTCTTT	CASSDQGLMNTEAFF
.	TRBV28	18	TRBJ1-2	.	TGTGCCAGCAGTTTAATCCCCAACCGGGGGGAAGGGTCCTATGGCTACACCTTC	CASSLIPNRGEGSYGYTF
TRBD1	TRBV30	13	TRBJ1-1	.	TGTGCCTGGCGACAGGGAGTGGCCACTGAAGCTTTCTTT	CAWRQGVATEAFF
.	TRBV25-1	14	TRBJ2-7	.	TGTGCCAGCAGTCCTCGGGACACCCTCTACGAGCAGTACTTC	CASSPRDTLYEQYF
TRBD1	TRBV9	14	TRBJ2-7	.	TGTGCCAGCAGTGCCGGACAGGAGTTCTACGAGCAGTACTTC	CASSAGQEFYEQYF
TRBD1	TRBV30	14	TRBJ1-1	.	TGTGCCTGGAGTTCGGGGGACAGGGGGATGGAGGCTTTCTTT	CAWSSGDRGMEAFF
.	TRBV11-2	14	TRBJ2-5	.	TGTGCCAGCAGCCGATCTAGAGGGTGGGAGACCCAGTACTTC	CASSRSRGWETQYF
.	TRBV6-1	15	TRBJ2-4	.	TGTGCCAGCAGTGAGGGACACGGAGCCAAAAACATTCAGTACTTC	CASSEGHGAKNIQYF
TRBD1	TRBV6-1	14	TRBJ1-2	.	TGTGCCAGCAGGCGCGGACAGGGATCTTTTGGCTACACCTTC	CASRRGQGSFGYTF
TRBD1	TRBV18	15	TRBJ1-2	.	TGTGCCAGCTCACCACAGTCGGGACAGGGCTTGGGCTACACCTTC	CASSPQSGQGLGYTF
TRBD2	TRBV6-5	14	TRBJ2-1	.	TGTGCCAGCAAGAGACTAGCGGGAGGGCGTGAGCAGTTCTTC	CASKRLAGGREQFF
.	TRBV19	14	TRBJ1-5	.	TGTGCCAGTACACTTAGAACCAGGTATCAGCCCCAGCATTTT	CASTLRTRYQPQHF
TRBD1	TRBV19	15	TRBJ1-1	.	TGTGCCAGTAGTAAAACAGGGGGAGGGAACACTGAAGCTTTCTTT	CASSKTGGGNTEAFF
TRBD1	TRBV15	15	TRBJ2-5	once	TGTGCCACCAGCAGAGGTGGGACAGGAGCCGATTCCCAGTACTTC	CATSRGGTGADSQYF
TRBD2	TRBV10-2	14	TRBJ2-7	.	TGCGCCAGCCAGGCACTAGCGGGAACCCTCGAGCAGTACTTC	CASQALAGTLEQYF
TRBD2	TRBV19	20	TRBJ2-1	once	TGTGCCAGTAGTATTAAGGGACTAGCGGGGATACTTAACTCCTACAATGAGCAGTTCTTC	CASSIKGLAGILNSYNEQFF
TRBD1	TRBV11-3	14	TRBJ1-2	.	TGTGCCAGCAGCAGCTACGACAGGGCCCATGGCTACACCTTC	CASSSYDRAHGYTF
.	TRBV18	14	TRBJ1-4	.	TGTGCCAGCTCACCACAGGGGATTTTAGAAAAACTGTTTTTT	CASSPQGILEKLFF
.	TRBV6-5	15	TRBJ1-4	.	TGTGCCAGCAGTTACTCCCGACAGGTGGATGAAAAACTGTTTTTT	CASSYSRQVDEKLFF
TRBD1	TRBV5-1	16	TRBJ1-4	.	TGCGCCAGCAGCCTGAGAGCACAGGGGGGAGGTGAAAAACTGTTTTTT	CASSLRAQGGGEKLFF
TRBD2	TRBV7-7	15	TRBJ2-1	.	TGTGCCAGCAGCCCCCAACAGGGACTAGCCTATGAGCAGTTCTTC	CASSPQQGLAYEQFF
TRBD2	TRBV2	13	TRBJ2-7	.	TGTGCCAGCACGGCGGGAGCCGGACACGAGCAGTACTTC	CASTAGAGHEQYF
.	TRBV10-3	13	TRBJ2-7	.	TGTGCCATCAGTGAGAGTAGCTCCTACGAGCAGTACTTC	CAISESSSYEQYF
TRBD2	TRBV7-2	16	TRBJ2-7	.	TGTGCCAGCAGCAAGGGAGATAGCGGGAGACCCAGCGAGCAGTACTTC	CASSKGDSGRPSEQYF
TRBD1	TRBV18	13	TRBJ2-7	.	TGTGCCAGCTCAGGGACAGGGTATGACGAGCAGTACTTC	CASSGTGYDEQYF
.	TRBV7-6	15	TRBJ2-7	.	TGTGCCAGCAGCCCGAGCGGTCCAGGGGCCTACGAGCAGTACTTC	CASSPSGPGAYEQYF
TRBD1	TRBV6-5	16	TRBJ1-2	.	TGTGCCAGCAGTTACTCCCGACAGGGGGCTGGCTATGGCTACACCTTC	CASSYSRQGAGYGYTF
TRBD1	TRBV7-8	17	TRBJ1-2	.	TGTGCCAGCAGCTGGACCCGGACAGGTCAGCCTTTAGAGGGCTACACCTTC	CASSWTRTGQPLEGYTF
.	TRBV29-1	12	TRBJ2-3	.	TGCAGCGTTTTATGGCCAACAGATACGCAGTATTTT	CSVLWPTDTQYF
.	TRBV5-1	14	TRBJ1-4	.	TGCGCCAGCAGCTTGGGGCCCACTAATGAAAAACTGTTTTTT	CASSLGPTNEKLFF
.	TRBV19	10	TRBJ1-2	.	TGTGCCAGTGCGGGGCTTGGCTACACCTTC	CASAGLGYTF
TRBD1	TRBV28	14	TRBJ2-5	.	TGTGCCAGCAGTCCGCTAAGGACAGGAGAGACCCAGTACTTC	CASSPLRTGETQYF
.	TRBV6-5	15	TRBJ1-3	.	TGTGCCAGCAGTGCTGCGGATGCCTCTGGAAACACCATATATTTT	CASSAADASGNTIYF
TRBD1	TRBV5-1	14	TRBJ1-1	.	TGCGCCAGCAGCGCCCGACAGGGCTACACTGAAGCTTTCTTT	CASSARQGYTEAFF
.	TRBV6-1	13	TRBJ1-1	once	TGTGCCAGCAGTGTTTCAGGGAACACTGAAGCTTTCTTT	CASSVSGNTEAFF
.	TRBV19	16	TRBJ1-1	.	TGTGCCAGTAGTATAGCCCCCAGGATTAAAAGCACTGAAGCTTTCTTT	CASSIAPRIKSTEAFF
TRBD1	TRBV4-1	17	TRBJ2-7	.	TGCGCCAGCAGCCAACAAAGAACCGGGACAGGGACCTACGAGCAGTACTTC	CASSQQRTGTGTYEQYF
TRBD2	TRBV18	16	TRBJ2-3	.	TGTGCCAGCTCAGGGCCGACTAGCCGAGACTTCGATACGCAGTATTTT	CASSGPTSRDFDTQYF